This T cell receptor beta chain was identified during a study of T cells in Graves' hyperthyroidism and ophthalmopathy. On the study more broadly: Any treatment followed the collection of peripheral blood at initial diagnosis. General study points: A model of 13 V-J pairs discriminated ophthalmopathy from stable hyperthyroidism. Also found in blood were most expanded thyroid clonotypes above 0.001.

Each ophthalmopathy patient scored at least 3 on the Clinical Activity Score and at least 4 on NOSPECS grade, with duration under 3 months. The CDR3 consists of 15 residues. Germline CDR1 and CDR2: DFQATT and SNEGSKA (reference sequence). V was trimmed by 0 bases and J by 6 bases, leaving 18 bases between them. This clonotype was seen repeatedly, ten times or more. Antigen specificity is unknown. TCR beta CDR3 regions were amplified from RNA. HTBI primers drove first-round RT-PCR of the TCR CDR3. Each CDR3 protein gets one entry after TCRdb re-called the multiplex PCR reads with MiXCR. The sample consists of roughly 250,000 distinct CDR3 sequences, 15% to 20% of them appearing once.

This receptor was identified in a woman younger than 35 with Graves' ophthalmopathy. The gene calls are TRBV20-1 and TRBJ2-7, with D tentatively TRBD2 (5 bases). The specimen sequenced was blood. DNA of the CDR3: TGCAGTGCTAGAGATCCACATTCTAGCCCGCGCGAGCAGTACTTC. This codes for CSARDPHSSPREQYF.